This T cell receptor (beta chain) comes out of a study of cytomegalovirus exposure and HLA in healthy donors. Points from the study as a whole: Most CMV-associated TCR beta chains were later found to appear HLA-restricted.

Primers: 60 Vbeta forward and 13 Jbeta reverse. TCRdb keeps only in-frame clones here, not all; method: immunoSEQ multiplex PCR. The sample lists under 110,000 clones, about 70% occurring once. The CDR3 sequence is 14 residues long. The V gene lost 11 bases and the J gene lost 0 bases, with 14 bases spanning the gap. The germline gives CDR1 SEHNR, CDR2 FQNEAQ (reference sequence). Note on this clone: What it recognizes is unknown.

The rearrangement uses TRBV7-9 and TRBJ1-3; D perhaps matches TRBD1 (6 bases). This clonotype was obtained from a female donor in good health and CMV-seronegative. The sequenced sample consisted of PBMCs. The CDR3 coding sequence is TGTGCCCATTCGACAGGCACCTCTGGAAACACCATATATTTT. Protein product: CAHSTGTSGNTIYF.